This TCR beta chain appears in the sequencing data of a study of blood T cell repertoires in COVID-19. Study-wide background: COVID-19 samples from acute and convalescent phases originated in the United States, Italy and Spain. T cells, B-cell-depleted T cells, or PBMCs supplied cDNA or gDNA.

Original processing notes: Amplifying reference gene primers gave estimates of nucleated cell counts. TCRdb's copy holds only in-frame clones and misses some; the assay was immunoSEQ multiplex PCR. The V and J calls and clone size are taken from that table; D and trimming were inferred from the DNA. Among about 290,000 clones listed, roughly 80% were seen once. A single count supports this clone. Germline-derived CDR1 and CDR2 are SGHAT and FQNNGV. CDR3 length: 14 residues. Trimming cost V 3 bases and J 8 bases, with 16 bases left between them. The receptor was isolated from a woman between 45 and 60 years old with active or convalescent COVID-19. Specimen: peripheral blood. The chain joins TRBV11-2 to TRBJ1-2; maybe TRBD1 (6 bases). CDR3: CASSFSGQSEGYTF. The CDR3, as DNA: TGTGCCAGCAGCTTCTCCGGACAGTCAGAAGGCTACACCTTC.